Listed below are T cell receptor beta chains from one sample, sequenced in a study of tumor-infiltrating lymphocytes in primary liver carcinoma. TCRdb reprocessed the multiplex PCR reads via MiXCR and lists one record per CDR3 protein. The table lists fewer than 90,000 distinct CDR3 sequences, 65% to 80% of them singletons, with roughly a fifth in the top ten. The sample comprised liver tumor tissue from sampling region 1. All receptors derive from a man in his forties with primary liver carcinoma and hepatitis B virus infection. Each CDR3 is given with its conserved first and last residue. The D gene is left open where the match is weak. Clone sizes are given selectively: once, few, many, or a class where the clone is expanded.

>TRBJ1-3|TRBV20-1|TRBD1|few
CSASNSGGFSGNTIYF
TGCAGTGCTTCGAATTCAGGGGGCTTCTCTGGAAACACCATATATTTT
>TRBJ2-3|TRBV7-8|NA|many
CASSSRGPDTQYF
TGTGCCAGCAGCTCCCGGGGGCCAGATACGCAGTATTTT
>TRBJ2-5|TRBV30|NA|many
CAWRLRGTETQYF
TGTGCCTGGAGGCTCAGGGGCACGGAGACCCAGTACTTC
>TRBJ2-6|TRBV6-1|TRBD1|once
CASTLGQDRSGANVLAF
TGTGCCAGCACCCTGGGACAGGACCGCTCCGGGGCCAACGTCCTGGCTTTC
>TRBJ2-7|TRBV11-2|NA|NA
CISSLYVGISFEQYF
TGTATCAGCAGCCTTTATGTGGGAATATCCTTCGAGCAGTACTTC
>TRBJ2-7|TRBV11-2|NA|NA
CTSSLVVSADYSYEKYF
TGTACCAGCAGCTTAGTGGTTAGCGCTGACTACTCCTACGAGAAGTATTTC
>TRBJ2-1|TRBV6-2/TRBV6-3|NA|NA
CASSFEPPGFNKQFF
TGTGCCAGTTCCTTTGAGCCTCCGGGCTTCAATAAGCAGTTCTTC
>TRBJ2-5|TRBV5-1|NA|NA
CASSTGELETHYF
TGCGCCAGCAGCACCGGGGAGCTGGAGACCCATTACTTC
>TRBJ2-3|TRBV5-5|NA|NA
CASSTYPASDTQYF
TGTGCCAGCAGCACATACCCAGCGTCAGATACGCAGTATTTT
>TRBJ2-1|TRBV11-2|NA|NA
CASNSWPVPGFF
TGTGCCAGCAACTCCTGGCCCGTACCGGGGTTCTTC
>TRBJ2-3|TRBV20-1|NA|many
CSAREWAPDTQYF
TGCAGTGCTAGAGAATGGGCCCCAGATACGCAGTATTTT
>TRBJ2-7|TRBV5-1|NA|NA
CASSLILGGGERYF
TGCGCCAGCAGCTTGATTCTGGGTGGCGGCGAGCGGTACTTC
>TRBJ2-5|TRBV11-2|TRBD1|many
CASSPRDRSQETQYF
TGTGCCAGCAGCCCCCGGGACAGGAGTCAAGAGACCCAGTACTTC
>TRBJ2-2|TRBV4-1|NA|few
CASGQDHGGTGELFF
TGCGCCAGCGGCCAGGATCACGGGGGAACCGGGGAGCTCTTTTTT
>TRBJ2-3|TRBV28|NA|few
CASSGRRDHPQYF
TGTGCCAGCAGTGGTCGGCGAGATCACCCCCAGTATTTT
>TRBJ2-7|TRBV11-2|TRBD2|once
CASSLVGGSSYEHDF
TGTGCCAGCAGCTTAGTGGGGGGGAGCTCCTACGAGCACGATTTC
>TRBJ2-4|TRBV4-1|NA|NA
CASSQEPPQNEGAKNIQNF
TGCGCCAGCAGCCAAGAGCCCCCTCAAAACGAAGGGGCTAAAAACATCCAGAACTTC
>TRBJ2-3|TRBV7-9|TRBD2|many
CASSLGSSGRAGTDTQYF
TGTGCCAGCAGCTTAGGCAGTAGCGGGAGGGCCGGCACAGATACGCAGTATTTT
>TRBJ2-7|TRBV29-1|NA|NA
CSVGTGSRQCF
NA
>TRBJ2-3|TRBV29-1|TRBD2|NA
CSVALSGDTDTQYF
TGCAGCGTCGCCCTTAGCGGGGACACAGATACGCAGTATTTT
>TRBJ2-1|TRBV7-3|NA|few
CASSRQGGSYNEQFF
TGTGCCAGCAGCCGACAGGGAGGTTCCTACAATGAGCAGTTCTTC
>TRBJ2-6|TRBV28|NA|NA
CASRKTHSGADVLTF
TGTGCCAGTAGAAAAACCCACTCTGGGGCCGACGTCCTGACTTTC
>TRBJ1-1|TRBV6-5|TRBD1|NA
CASRDTGTVDTEAFF
TGTGCCAGCAGAGACACCGGGACAGTGGACACTGAGGCTTTCTTT
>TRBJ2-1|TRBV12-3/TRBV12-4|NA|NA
CASTTAQRGNEHFF
TGTGCCAGTACTACGGCTCAGAGGGGCAATGAGCACTTCTTC
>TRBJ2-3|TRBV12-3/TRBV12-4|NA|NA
CASGFRIRTDMQYF
TGTGCCAGCGGTTTCCGGATTAGAACAGATATGCAGTATTTT
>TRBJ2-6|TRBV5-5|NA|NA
CASNTRGGSLYSGANVLTF
TGTGCCAGCAACACACGGGGCGGGTCTCTGTACTCTGGGGCCAACGTCCTGACTTTC
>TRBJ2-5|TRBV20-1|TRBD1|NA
CSARDRGMETQYF
TGCAGTGCCCGGGACAGGGGTATGGAGACCCAGTACTTC
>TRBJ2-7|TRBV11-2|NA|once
CACSLTDEAYEQYF
TGTGCCTGCAGCTTAACCGATGAAGCCTACGAGCAATACTTC
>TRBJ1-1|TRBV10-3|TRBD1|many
CAISEDRGKDTEAFF
TGTGCCATCAGTGAGGACAGGGGTAAGGACACTGAAGCTTTCTTT
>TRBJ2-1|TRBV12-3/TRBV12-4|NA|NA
CASSSRVESYNEQLF
TGTGCCAGCAGCTCGAGGGTTGAGTCCTACAATGAGCAGCTCTTC